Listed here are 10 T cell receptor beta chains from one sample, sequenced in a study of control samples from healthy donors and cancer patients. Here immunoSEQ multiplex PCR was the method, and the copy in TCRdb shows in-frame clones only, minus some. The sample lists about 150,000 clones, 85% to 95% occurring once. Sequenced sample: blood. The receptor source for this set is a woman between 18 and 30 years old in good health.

The CDR3 loop reads CASSVEAGGSYNEQFF. DNA of the CDR3: TGTGCCAGCAGCGTCGAAGCGGGAGGGTCCTACAATGAGCAGTTCTTC. This chain uses TRBV9 with TRBJ2-1, with 10 bases that match TRBD2. Trimming removed 2 bases from V and 1 base from J; junction bases left unmatched: 3. The CDR3 contains 16 residues. Looked up from germline, CDR1 is SGDLS and CDR2 is YYNGEE.

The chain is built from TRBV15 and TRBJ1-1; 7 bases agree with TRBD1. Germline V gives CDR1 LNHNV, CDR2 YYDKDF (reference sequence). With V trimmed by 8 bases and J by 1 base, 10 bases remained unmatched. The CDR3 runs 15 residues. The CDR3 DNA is TGTGCCACCGGGTTCCCGGGACAGCAGAACACTGAAGCTTTCTTT. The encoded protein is CATGFPGQQNTEAFF.

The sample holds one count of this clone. The CDR3 is CASSYGGTGSQPQHF. The CDR3 DNA reads TGTGCCAGCAGTTACGGCGGGACAGGGTCTCAGCCCCAGCATTTT. The J gene is TRBJ1-5, the V gene TRBV6-2 or TRBV6-3; 9 bases line up with TRBD1. This CDR3 has 15 amino acids. V trimming: 2 bases; J trimming: 6 bases; junction bases outside the gene matches: 5. Germline CDR1 reads MNHEY; CDR2 reads SVGEGT.

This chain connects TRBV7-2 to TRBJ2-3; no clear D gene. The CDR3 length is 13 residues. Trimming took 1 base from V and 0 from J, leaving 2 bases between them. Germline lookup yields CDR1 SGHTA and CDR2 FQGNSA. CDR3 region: CASSLDSTDTQYF. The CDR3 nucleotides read TGTGCCAGCAGCTTAGACAGCACAGATACGCAGTATTTT.

CDR3 nucleotide sequence: TGTGCCAGCAGTGAATCGTGGGACCGTCCGGACAATGAGCAGTTCTTC. Its translation is CASSESWDRPDNEQFF. The rearrangement uses TRBV25-1 and TRBJ2-1; D could derive from TRBD1 or TRBD2 (5 bases each). Germline CDR1 reads MGHDK; CDR2 reads SYGVNS. The CDR3 has 16 amino acids. Trimming took 1 base from V and 5 from J, leaving 15 bases between them. The variable domain in full, completed from reference TRBV25-1 and TRBJ2-1, reads EADIYQTPRYLVIGTGKKITLECSQTMGHDKMYWYQQDPGMELHLIHYSYGVNSTEKGDLSSESTVSRIRTEHFPLTLESARPSHTSQYLCASSESWDRPDNEQFFGPGTRLTVL.

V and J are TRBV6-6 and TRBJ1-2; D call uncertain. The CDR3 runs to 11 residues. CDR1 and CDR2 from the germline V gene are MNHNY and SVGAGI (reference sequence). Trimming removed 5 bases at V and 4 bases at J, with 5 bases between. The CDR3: CASSRRYGYTF. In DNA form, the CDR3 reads TGTGCCAGCAGTCGGCGCTATGGCTACACCTTC.

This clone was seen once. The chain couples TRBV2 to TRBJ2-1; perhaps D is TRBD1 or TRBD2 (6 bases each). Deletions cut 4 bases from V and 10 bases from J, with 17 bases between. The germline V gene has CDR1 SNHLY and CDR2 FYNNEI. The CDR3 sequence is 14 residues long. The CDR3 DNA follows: TGTGCCAGCAGTGCCCCCCCGGAGGGGGACGAGCAGTTCTTC. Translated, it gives CASSAPPEGDEQFF. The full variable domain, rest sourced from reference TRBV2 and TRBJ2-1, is EPEVTQTPSHQVTQMGQEVILRCVPISNHLYFYWYRQILGQKVEFLVSFYNNEISEKSEIFDDQFSVERPDGSNFTLKIRSTKLEDSAMYFCASSAPPEGDEQFFGPGTRLTVL.

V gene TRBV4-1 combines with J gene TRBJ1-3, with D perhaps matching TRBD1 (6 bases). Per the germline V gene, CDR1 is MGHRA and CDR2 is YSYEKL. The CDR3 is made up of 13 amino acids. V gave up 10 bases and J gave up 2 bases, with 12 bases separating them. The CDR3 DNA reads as TGCGCCACCCGAGGGGGAACTGGAAACACCATATATTTT. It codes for CATRGGTGNTIYF.

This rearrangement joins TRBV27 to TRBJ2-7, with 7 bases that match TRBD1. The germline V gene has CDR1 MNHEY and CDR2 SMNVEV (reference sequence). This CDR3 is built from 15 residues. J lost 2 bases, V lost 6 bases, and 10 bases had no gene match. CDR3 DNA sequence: TGTGCCAGCAGCCTGACAGGGATTAGTACCTACGAGCAGTACTTC. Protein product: CASSLTGISTYEQYF.

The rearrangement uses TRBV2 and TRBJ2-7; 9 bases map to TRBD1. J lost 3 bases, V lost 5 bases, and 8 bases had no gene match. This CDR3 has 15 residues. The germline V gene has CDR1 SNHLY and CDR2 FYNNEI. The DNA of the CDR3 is TGTGCCAGCAGTCCCGGGACAGGGCGTTACTACGAGCAGTACTTC. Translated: CASSPGTGRYYEQYF.